The present T cell receptor beta chain was sequenced within a study of siplizumab effects on memory and regulatory T cells. Study results and caveats: About 75-95% of proliferating CD4+ or CD8+ clones had no assignable naive or memory phenotype.

Using immunoSEQ multiplex PCR, the repertoire was profiled, and TCRdb retains in-frame clones only, with some absent. The sample records about 87,000 clones, over 85% being singletons. CDR3 size: 14 residues. In germline, CDR1 is MNHEY, CDR2 SMNVEV (reference sequence). V was cut by 6 bases and J by 5 bases, with 13 bases left in between. With respect to this clone: The antigen is undetermined.

This receptor was identified in a human donor in good health. Sample: non-Treg CD4+ T cells sorted from blood. The rearrangement uses TRBV27 and TRBJ2-2; no firm D call. The CDR3 region has the DNA TGTGCCAGCAGAACGATACGAGGAACCGGGGAGCTGTTTTTT. It translates to CASRTIRGTGELFF.